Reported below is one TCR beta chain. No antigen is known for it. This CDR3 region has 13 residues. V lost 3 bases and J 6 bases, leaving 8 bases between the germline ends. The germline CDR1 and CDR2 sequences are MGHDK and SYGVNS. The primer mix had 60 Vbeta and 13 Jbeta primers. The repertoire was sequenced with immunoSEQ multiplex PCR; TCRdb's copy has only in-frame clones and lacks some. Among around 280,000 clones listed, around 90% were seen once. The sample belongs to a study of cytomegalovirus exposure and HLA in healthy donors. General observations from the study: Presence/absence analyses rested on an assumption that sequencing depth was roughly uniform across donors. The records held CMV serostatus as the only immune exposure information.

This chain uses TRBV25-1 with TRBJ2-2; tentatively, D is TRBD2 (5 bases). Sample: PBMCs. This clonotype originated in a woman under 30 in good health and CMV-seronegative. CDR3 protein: CASSDIGAGELFF. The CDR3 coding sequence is TGTGCCAGCAGTGATATCGGGGCCGGGGAGCTGTTTTTT.